The sequence of this T cell receptor beta chain was determined in a study of blood T cell repertoires in COVID-19 (TCRdb year 2020). About the study as a whole: Samples covering the acute and convalescent phases of COVID-19 were provided by collaborators in the United States, Italy and Spain. The material from the prospective study consisted of cDNA or gDNA derived from T cells, B-cell-depleted T cells, or PBMCs. The dataset comprised deeply sampled blood TCRbeta repertoires from subjects exposed to, actively infected with, or recovered from COVID-19. The repertoires were released in a freely available public database intended as a resource for research on the immune response to SARS-CoV-2. Samples were obtained from the ongoing ImmuneRACE study (first 160 participants) and from about 1,300 subjects provided by 6 global collaborators. Nearly every sample came with metadata listing a de-identified subject ID, COVID-19 status, age in years and sex. HLA class I and class II types, where available, came from metadata supplied by the sample provider rather than from assay-based typing. The paper's findings and limits, for the study overall: The amount of clinical and demographic metadata varied by source and participant and was provided uncurated.

The CDR3 runs 13 amino acids, cysteine and phenylalanine included. Of all the DNA, just the CDR3 is kept, 39 bases in frame from base 1. Trimmed from V: 6 bases; trimmed from J: 7 bases; junction bases lacking a gene match: 3. CDR1 and CDR2 are read off the germline V gene as SNHLY and FYNNEI. At one collaborating source in Seattle, patients were enrolled during active infection and were followed longitudinally through the course of disease. The collaborating institutions used their own protocols to collect whole blood in K2EDTA tubes. For TCRbeta analysis, collaborators shipped samples as frozen whole blood, isolated PBMCs, or DNA extracted from either of those sample types. TCRbeta CDR3 regions were amplified from genomic DNA using the immunoSEQ Assay, a bias-controlled multiplex PCR. Per the authors' processing: The number of nucleated cells in each sample was estimated by amplification of reference gene primers within the assay. To quantify the absolute abundance of each unique TCRbeta CDR3 rearrangement, sequence reads were collapsed and filtered. Productive Simpson clonality was computed per sample as the square root of Simpson's diversity index over productive rearrangements. What TCRdb holds here is the immuneACCESS table cut down to in-frame rearrangements. Part of the clones is not present; checked against another copy, under half of the missing clones reflect an unresolved V gene, and the others are unexplained. D and trimming come from the DNA, and the V and J calls and clone size come from that table. This sample comprises fewer than 350,000 clones, about 93% of them detected only once. Clones ranked in the top ten supply approximately 6.8% of the sample.

Worth noting for this clone: This receptor's antigen is unknown. It has no much larger one-base neighbor in the sample; base qualities were not kept.

Material: peripheral blood. The TCR originated in a woman aged 30 to 39 with COVID-19, enrolled during active disease. The V and J genes are TRBV2 and TRBJ1-6, with TRBD1 matching 7 junction bases. For the CDR3, the sequence is CASRTGRNSPLHF. The bases read TGTGCCAGCAGGACAGGGCGGAATTCACCCCTCCACTTT.